Each of the 21 T cell receptor beta chains below was sequenced from the same sample in a study of shared clonotypes between healthy human individuals (TCRdb year 2020). CD8 naive samples were obtained by positive selection for CCR7 among CD45RO-negative cells, yielding a CD45RA+CCR7+ population from which TemRA cells were excluded. The library was made by the immunoSEQ multiplex PCR assay. The table comes from immuneACCESS by way of TCRdb, which keeps in-frame sequences with V and J called. Part of the clones is missing from these tables; in studies checked, under half for an unresolved V gene and the rest for unknown reasons. The sample profile shows about 600,000 clones; about 95% of them were found once. The top ten hold 0.11% of the sample. The sample comprised naive CD8+ T cells sorted from blood. This specimen's cell subset or site label, per the study, means: CD45RA+CCR7+. The source of these receptors is a woman younger than 45 in good health.

The chain is built from TRBV27 and TRBJ1-4; 9 bases are a match to TRBD1. Germline V gene lookup returns CDR1 MNHEY and CDR2 SMNVEV (reference sequence). J gave up 7 bases and V 6 bases, and 0 bases lay outside the gene matches. This CDR3 spans 12 amino acids. The CDR3 region has the DNA TGTGCCAGCAGGACAGGGGGTGAAAAACTGTTTTTT. Its protein is CASRTGGEKLFF.

This chain uses TRBV25-1 with TRBJ2-7; D is uncertain. The CDR3 consists of 13 residues. Per germline, CDR1 MGHDK and CDR2 SYGVNS. V lost 3 bases and J lost 5, with 11 bases in between. The CDR3 DNA is TGTGCCAGCAGTGAGGAAATGATCCACGAGCAGTACTTC. Its protein product is CASSEEMIHEQYF.

Here the CDR3 reads CASSTDPYYGYTF. The CDR3 DNA sequence: TGTGCCAGCAGCACAGACCCTTACTATGGCTACACCTTC. V usage is TRBV5-4 and J usage is TRBJ1-2; no reliable D call. The germline CDR1 and CDR2 sequences are SGHNT and YYREEE (reference sequence). CDR3 length: 13 residues. Trimming pared 4 bases from V and 3 bases from J, leaving 10 bases between.

The chain joins TRBV5-6 to TRBJ1-3, with D possibly TRBD1 on 5 matching bases. The CDR3 covers 14 residues. The germline gives CDR1 SGHDT, CDR2 YYEEEE. Trimming removed 4 bases at V and 4 bases at J, with 12 bases between. The CDR3 nucleotides read TGTGCCAGCAGCGTTGGAGGGGTCGGAAACACCATATATTTT. Encoded protein: CASSVGGVGNTIYF.

This clone occurred once. This chain connects TRBV7-3 to TRBJ2-1, with 8 bases that match TRBD2. The CDR3 covers 15 residues. Germline CDR1 and CDR2: SGHTA and FQGTGA. V lost 6 bases, J lost 3 bases, and 7 bases stayed unmatched. The CDR3 is CASSRRTSFYNEQFF. The CDR3 region has the DNA TGTGCCAGCAGTCGACGGACTAGCTTCTACAATGAGCAGTTCTTC.

This CDR3 is CASSGTPGGPTRDEGTQYF. In DNA form, the CDR3 reads TGTGCCAGCAGCGGAACACCAGGTGGGCCGACCAGGGATGAAGGTACGCAGTATTTT. The chain recombines TRBV9 with TRBJ2-3; D perhaps matches TRBD1 (5 bases). Germline lookup yields CDR1 SGDLS and CDR2 YYNGEE. The CDR3 runs to 19 residues. With 3 bases removed from V and 8 bases from J, the gap between germline ends came to 31 bases.

The gene calls are TRBV6-1 and TRBJ1-5; weak D call: TRBD1 (6 bases). The germline V gene has CDR1 MNHNS and CDR2 SASEGT. V lost 8 bases and J 1 base, leaving 12 bases between the germline ends. CDR3 length: 14 amino acids. This CDR3 reads CASGGGVSNQPQHF. The CDR3, as DNA: TGTGCCAGCGGGGGCGGGGTGAGCAATCAGCCCCAGCATTTT.

The chain carries TRBV15 and TRBJ2-5; D not certain. Germline values: CDR1 LNHNV, CDR2 YYDKDF (reference sequence). CDR3 length equals 13 residues. V gave up 4 bases and J gave up 5 bases, with 11 bases separating them. In DNA, the CDR3 is TGTGCCACCAGCACCCACCGGCGGGAGACCCAGTACTTC. Protein product: CATSTHRRETQYF.

Turning to this clone: The same CDR3 can be traced to other DNA sequences in this sample. The chain's CDR3 is CASSQGTSGSYEQFF. The CDR3 DNA sequence: TGTGCCAGCAGCCAAGGGACTAGCGGGAGTTATGAGCAGTTCTTC. The V gene is TRBV4-2, the J gene TRBJ2-1; TRBD2 matches at 13 bases. J was trimmed by 8 bases and V by 1 base; bases with no gene match: 2. Germline loops: CDR1 LGHNA, CDR2 YNFKEQ. The length of the CDR3 is 15 residues.

The chain recombines TRBV28 with TRBJ2-1; a weak D match, TRBD2 (5 bases). The germline V and J ends were trimmed by 6 bases and 7 bases, with 10 bases remaining between them. CDR3 length: 12 amino acids. CDR1 is MDHEN, CDR2 SYDVKM, per germline. The CDR3 DNA reads TGTGCCAGCAGCTTTACGGGGAATGAGCAGTTCTTC. This sequence encodes CASSFTGNEQFF.

The J gene is TRBJ2-5, the V gene TRBV5-1; possible D gene TRBD2, 5 bases. The germline V and J ends were trimmed by 0 bases and 0 bases, with 9 bases remaining between them. The CDR3 is 15 residues long. Germline-derived CDR1 and CDR2 are SGHRS and YFSETQ. The CDR3 reads CASSLVGGYQETQYF. The CDR3 bases are TGCGCCAGCAGCTTGGTGGGCGGGTACCAAGAGACCCAGTACTTC.

In DNA, the CDR3 is TGTGCCAGCCAGACAGGGGTATGGGACAATGAGCAGTTCTTC. Amino acids: CASQTGVWDNEQFF. This chain links TRBV6-6 with TRBJ2-1; 8 nucleotides align to TRBD1. V lost 8 bases, J lost 5 bases, and 8 bases stayed unmatched. There are 14 residues in the CDR3. The germline V gene has CDR1 MNHNY and CDR2 SVGAGI (reference sequence).

V usage is TRBV27 and J usage is TRBJ1-1, with 8 bases lining up with TRBD1. The CDR3 consists of 15 residues. J gave up 7 bases and V 4 bases, and 11 bases lay outside the gene matches. Germline CDR1 MNHEY, CDR2 SMNVEV (reference sequence). This chain's CDR3 is CASSWGQGAFGEAFF. The CDR3 DNA is TGTGCCAGCAGTTGGGGGCAGGGGGCCTTCGGTGAAGCTTTCTTT.

This clone was found once. V is TRBV15 and J is TRBJ2-5, with TRBD2 matching 11 bases. The germline V gene encodes CDR1 LNHNV and CDR2 YYDKDF (reference sequence). V was clipped by 3 bases and J by 4 bases; unmatched bases: 10. This CDR3 spans 17 amino acids. The chain's CDR3 is CATSSSGRDEGGETQYF. As DNA, the CDR3 is TGTGCCACCAGCAGTAGCGGGAGGGACGAAGGAGGAGAGACCCAGTACTTC.

The chain joins TRBV5-1 to TRBJ2-7, with unresolved D. Germline CDR1 is SGHRS and CDR2 is YFSETQ. Trimming removed 0 bases at V and 3 bases at J, with 16 bases between. This CDR3 has 16 amino acids. The CDR3 sequence is CASSLGRSSPFYEQYF. CDR3 nucleotides: TGCGCCAGCAGCTTGGGCAGAAGCAGTCCATTCTACGAGCAGTACTTC. Variable domain in full (rest from reference TRBV5-1 and TRBJ2-7): KAGVTQTPRYLIKTRGQQVTLSCSPISGHRSVSWYQQTPGQGLQFLFEYFSETQRNKGNFPGRFSGRQFSNSRSEMNVSTLELGDSALYLCASSLGRSSPFYEQYFGPGTRLTVT.

J is TRBJ2-5 and V is TRBV27, with D unclear. The J call may be in error: the DNA end matches TRBJ2-7 better. The CDR3 runs to 14 residues. The germline V gene has CDR1 MNHEY and CDR2 SMNVEV (reference sequence). CDR3 DNA sequence: TGTGCCAGCAGTTTATCTGGGCTCGCCTACGAGCAGTACTTC. Translating it yields CASSLSGLAYEQYF.

The chain recombines TRBV5-1 with TRBJ2-7; D may be TRBD1 (6 bases). V lost 0 bases to trimming and J lost 5 bases, with 15 bases between them. The V gene's germline CDR1 is SGHRS and CDR2 YFSETQ. The CDR3 has 15 amino acids. DNA for the CDR3: TGCGCCAGCAGCTTGGACGTAGGTCCAGGGGACGAGCAGTACTTC. Translated, it gives CASSLDVGPGDEQYF.

In regard to this clone: This sample includes further DNA sequences coding for the same CDR3. In DNA, the CDR3 is TGTGCCAGCAGTTTCTACCGGGGCTACGAGCAGTACTTC. It translates to CASSFYRGYEQYF. The chain employs TRBV27 and TRBJ2-7; D might be TRBD2 (5 bases). Trimming pared 3 bases from V and 3 bases from J, leaving 9 bases between. The length of the CDR3 is 13 residues. Germline loops: CDR1 MNHEY, CDR2 SMNVEV (reference sequence).

J is TRBJ2-1 and V is TRBV5-4; 8 positions agree with TRBD2. V lost 3 bases to trimming and J lost 4 bases; unmatched junction nucleotides: 3. The CDR3 consists of 14 residues. In germline, CDR1 is SGHNT, CDR2 YYREEE (reference sequence). CDR3 region: CASSSTSAYNEQFF. The CDR3 coding sequence is TGTGCCAGCAGCTCGACTAGCGCGTACAATGAGCAGTTCTTC.

V usage is TRBV11-2 and J usage is TRBJ2-7; TRBD2 might be the D (7 bases). CDR1 and CDR2 (germline): SGHAT, FQNNGV. The CDR3 sequence is 15 residues long. The V gene lost 5 bases and the J gene lost 3 bases, with 17 bases spanning the gap. CDR3 protein: CASSPRGGALYEQYF. The CDR3 region has the DNA TGTGCCAGCAGCCCGCGTGGGGGGGCCCTCTACGAGCAGTACTTC.

The V gene is TRBV7-9, the J gene TRBJ2-2, with D possibly being TRBD2 (6 bases). The V gene lost 8 bases and the J gene lost 5 bases, with 9 bases spanning the gap. Germline assignment: CDR1 SEHNR and CDR2 FQNEAQ (reference sequence). The CDR3 runs 12 residues. For the CDR3, the DNA is TGTGCCAGCGGCCGGGGGACCGGGGAGCTGTTTTTT. This translates into CASGRGTGELFF.